A selection of T cell receptor beta chains follows, all from one sample in a study of identifying expanded T cells in peripheral blood. Profiled with immunoSEQ multiplex PCR; TCRdb holds only in-frame clones, not every one. The sample includes about 85,000 clones, 85% to 90% of them seen just once. Sequenced material: blood. The receptors were gathered from a person aged 18 to 69 in good health. Both conserved end residues are part of each CDR3. Each record gives: CDR3 protein, V gene.

CASSINAGYSNQPQHF,TRBV19
CASSPGDRGVGNYGYTF,TRBV5-1
CASSQGYRVNTEAFF,TRBV7-9
CASSARDSIHQPQHF,TRBV7-2
CASSRQLAGRNEQFF,TRBV5-4
CASTPRGGTGNSPLHF,TRBV4-2
CASSGQGVYEQYF,TRBV28
CASSLVRDLVDTQYF,TRBV11-2
CASRAPGTGVYEQYF,TRBV2
CASSRTGGSTEAFF,TRBV7-2
CASSRNTGGLGNTIYF,TRBV5-4
CASSDSTSGQGLRYTF,TRBV6-4
CAWSMSGEDQQYF,TRBV30
CSVANTEAFF,TRBV29-1
CASSWGTGKNIQYF,TRBV5-6
CASSWQGITDTQYF,TRBV7-9
CAWKVGGDRSRRTTEAFF,TRBV30
CASSLVWGKAGELFF,TRBV11-2
CASSLYNSPLHF,TRBV6-5
CASSVGGPYGYTF,TRBV6-1
CSASPGYEQYF,TRBV20-1
CAIKAGGPEQYF,TRBV10-3
CASSLPNLSNTEAFF,TRBV28
CASSIARAGRYTEAFF,TRBV19
CASSGEGATYNSPLHF,TRBV25-1
CASSPDPGTGAYEQYF,TRBV4-2
CAGATGGNYGYTF,TRBV5-6
CASSQESQIDPRTGELFF,TRBV4-3
CASTAGVFSYNEQFF,TRBV6-5
CASSLGTNSGANVLTF,TRBV7-9
CASSQETGAYEFF,TRBV4-3
CASSQPPSREPYEQYF,TRBV4-3
CASSPTAGNTEAFF,TRBV18
CASGTSWNNDEQFF,TRBV4-3
CASKVGQNTEAFF,TRBV5-1
CASSETGGLTNEKLFF,TRBV9
CASSFDRGLENGGYTF,TRBV28
CASRLAGRTNVLTF,TRBV13
CASSITDRVVDIQYF,TRBV7-2
CASSKRGQGYNEQFF,TRBV2
CASSFRAGVQPQHF,TRBV27